The next 26 T cell receptor beta chains were all read from a single sample in a study of T-cell reconstitution after alpha-beta-depleted transplantation in children. The TCRbeta library incorporated unique molecular identifiers. Each CDR3 protein gets one entry after TCRdb re-called the PCR reads with MiXCR. The repertoire consists of some 340,000 distinct CDR3 sequences, with under 13% occurring once and the leading ten covering around 2.4%. The specimen comprised PBMCs from the stem cell graft donor, sampled from the stem cell graft. These receptors were collected from a human donor who donated a stem cell graft to a child with acute lymphoblastic leukemia.

This clonotype has at least ten counts. The chain couples TRBV7-3 to TRBJ2-2, with D perhaps matching TRBD2 (6 bases). The V end lost 8 bases, the J end lost 4 bases, and 14 bases lay between the germline ends. The CDR3 has 14 residues. CDR1 is SGHTA, CDR2 FQGTGA, per germline. CDR3 loop: CASQQAGRTGELFF. Written as DNA, the CDR3 is TGTGCCAGCCAGCAGGCGGGGCGCACCGGGGAGCTGTTTTTT. The full variable domain, with the rest looked up from reference TRBV7-3 and TRBJ2-2, is GAGVSQTPSNKVTEKGKYVELRCDPISGHTALYWYRQSLGQGPEFLIYFQGTGAADDSGLPNDRFFAVRPEGSVSTLKIQRTERGDSAVYLCASQQAGRTGELFFGEGSRLTVL.

The chain carries TRBV19 and TRBJ1-5, with a weak D call TRBD1 (6 bases). Trimming took 7 bases from V and 3 from J, leaving 22 bases between them. This CDR3 spans 17 amino acids. From germline, CDR1 is LNHDA and CDR2 SQIVND (reference sequence). The CDR3 sequence: CASTGEGGSLINQPQHF. In DNA, the CDR3 is TGTGCCAGTACCGGCGAGGGGGGATCGCTTATCAATCAGCCCCAGCATTTT.

This clonotype was seen more than once but under ten times. The chain joins TRBV9 to TRBJ2-7; possible D gene TRBD2, 6 bases. This CDR3 spans 16 amino acids. CDR1 SGDLS and CDR2 YYNGEE come from the germline V gene. Trimming left V 4 bases short and J 0 bases short, with 17 bases between. The CDR3 nucleotides read TGTGCCAGCAGCCCCCCAGCTAGCGCGAGCTCCTACGAGCAGTACTTC. This encodes CASSPPASASSYEQYF.

V usage is TRBV7-3 and J usage is TRBJ2-3; tentatively, D is TRBD2 (7 bases). The CDR3 spans 15 residues. Between the trimmed V and J ends, which lost 6 bases and 0 bases, there was a span of 13 bases. Looked up from germline, CDR1 is SGHTA and CDR2 is FQGTGA. The CDR3 protein is CASSRGAESTDTQYF. DNA for the CDR3: TGTGCCAGCAGTCGGGGGGCGGAGAGCACAGATACGCAGTATTTT.

The J gene is TRBJ2-2, the V gene TRBV20-1; D is perhaps TRBD1 (7 bases). Germline V gene sequence: CDR1 DFQATT, CDR2 SNEGSKA (reference sequence). The CDR3 is 16 amino acids. Trimming removed 1 base from V and 0 bases from J, with 12 bases in between. The CDR3 DNA follows: TGCAGTGCTAGAGGCGGGACAGCCGCGAACACCGGGGAGCTGTTTTTT. This encodes CSARGGTAANTGELFF.

The chain couples TRBV6-5 to TRBJ2-7; D is ambiguous. V lost 4 bases and J lost 3, with 13 bases in between. The CDR3 sequence is 14 residues long. Germline V gives CDR1 MNHEY, CDR2 SVGAGI. CDR3 sequence (DNA): TGTGCCAGCAGTTCGAACCGCTGGAACTACGAGCAGTACTTC. Translating gives CASSSNRWNYEQYF.

This clonotype has more than one count but fewer than ten. The rearrangement uses TRBV12-3 or TRBV12-4 and TRBJ2-4, with 9 bases that match TRBD1. V lost 4 bases, J lost 6 bases, and 7 bases stayed unmatched. The CDR3 is 15 amino acids. The CDR3 spells CASSSPRTGVNIQYF. Here the CDR3 DNA reads TGTGCCAGCAGTTCCCCGAGGACAGGGGTAAACATTCAGTACTTC.

This clonotype was found a few times. The CDR3 here is CASSRTGVSQPQHF. CDR3 DNA: TGTGCCAGCAGCCGGACAGGGGTGAGCCAGCCCCAGCATTTT. This sequence joins TRBV7-9 and TRBJ1-5, with 9 bases lining up with TRBD1. The ends lost 5 bases at V and 7 bases at J; junction bases unmatched: 6. The CDR3 totals 14 residues. Germline CDR1 is SEHNR and CDR2 is FQNEAQ (reference sequence).

The V gene is TRBV6-2 or TRBV6-3, the J gene TRBJ1-5; 9 nucleotides align to TRBD1. Germline trimming cut 5 bases from V and 4 bases from J; bases unmatched to any gene: 9. This CDR3 is 16 amino acids long. CDR1 is MNHEY, CDR2 SVGEGT, per germline. The CDR3 reads CASSHPGQGRNQPQHF. In DNA, the CDR3 is TGTGCCAGCAGTCACCCGGGACAGGGTCGGAATCAGCCCCAGCATTTT.

This clonotype was detected ten times or more. This chain links TRBV27 with TRBJ2-7; TRBD2 might be the D (7 bases). The CDR3 spans 15 residues. Germline V CDR1 and CDR2: MNHEY, SMNVEV (reference sequence). Trimming took off 4 bases at V and 6 bases at J, with 19 bases between the two ends. CDR3 coding DNA: TGTGCCAGCAGTTATCGGGGGGCCCCCGGGGCCGAGCAGTACTTC. It yields the protein CASSYRGAPGAEQYF.

This clonotype was counted at least ten times. The V call is TRBV5-6, the J call TRBJ2-1, with D maybe TRBD1 (6 bases). CDR1 and CDR2 from the germline V gene are SGHDT and YYEEEE. The CDR3 is 13 amino acids. V gave up 0 bases and J gave up 6 bases, with 7 bases separating them. CDR3 amino acids: CASSLDRVNEQFF. The DNA of the CDR3 is TGTGCCAGCAGCTTGGACAGGGTCAATGAGCAGTTCTTC.

This clonotype has just a few counts. The chain has TRBV28 and TRBJ2-5, with D tentatively TRBD2 (5 bases). Looked up from germline, CDR1 is MDHEN and CDR2 is SYDVKM. CDR3 length: 12 residues. V gave up 6 bases and J gave up 8 bases, with 13 bases separating them. In DNA, the CDR3 is TGTGCCAGCAGCTTAGTCCGGGGTACCCAGTACTTC. The encoded protein is CASSLVRGTQYF.

This clonotype was counted at least ten times. V and J are TRBV7-9 and TRBJ2-3, with unresolved D. This CDR3 has 14 amino acids. V gave up 4 bases and J gave up 6 bases, with 14 bases separating them. Germline V lookup: CDR1 SEHNR, CDR2 FQNEAQ (reference sequence). In nucleotides, the CDR3 is TGTGCCAGCAGCTCGACTGTGTCCCCGGATACGCAGTATTTT. Its protein is CASSSTVSPDTQYF.

This clonotype showed up just a few times. The chain recombines TRBV7-8 with TRBJ1-1; the match to TRBD1 covers 7 bases. J lost 10 bases, V lost 5 bases, and 10 bases had no gene match. The germline V gene has CDR1 SGHVS and CDR2 FQNEAQ. The CDR3 length is 13 residues. The CDR3 reads CASSLGTVPRAFF. CDR3 in DNA: TGTGCCAGCAGCCTAGGGACAGTACCTCGAGCTTTCTTT.

The chain carries TRBV29-1 and TRBJ1-1; 7 nucleotides agree with TRBD1. Germline V gene data show CDR1 as SQVTM and CDR2 as ANQGSEA. V shed 3 bases and J 2 bases; nucleotides not matched to a gene: 6. The CDR3 covers 14 residues. The CDR3 region is CSVDLQGTNTEAFF. CDR3 DNA: TGCAGCGTTGACCTACAGGGGACAAACACTGAAGCTTTCTTT.

This clonotype was recorded at least ten times. The chain recombines TRBV5-5 with TRBJ1-4; tentatively, D is TRBD1 (5 bases). Germline CDR1 and CDR2: SGHKS and YYEKEE (reference sequence). This CDR3 has 14 residues. Trimming took 4 bases from V and 5 from J, leaving 12 bases between them. Written as DNA, the CDR3 is TGTGCCAGCAGCAAATGGGGGGGAAATGAAAAACTGTTTTTT. Translated, it gives CASSKWGGNEKLFF.

The CDR3 sequence: CATSRDLGEQYF. For the CDR3, the DNA is TGTGCCACCAGCAGAGATCTTGGCGAGCAGTACTTC. This rearrangement joins TRBV15 to TRBJ2-7, with D uncertain. CDR3 length: 12 residues. The V and J ends lost 0 bases and 6 bases respectively, with 6 bases between them. Germline CDR1 is LNHNV and CDR2 is YYDKDF (reference sequence).

A note on this clonotype: No conserved phenylalanine or tryptophan ends this CDR3, so it is likely a read error. This chain joins TRBV29-1 and TRBJ2-1, with D possibly matching TRBD1 (6 bases). The CDR3 length is 13 residues. V was pared by 0 bases and J by 10 bases, with 13 bases between. Germline V gene lookup returns CDR1 SQVTM and CDR2 ANQGSEA. The DNA for the CDR3 is TGCAGCGTTGAAGACGGCCCCGGACAGGAGCAGTTCTTG. Translating gives CSVEDGPGQEQFL.

The chain has TRBV7-2 and TRBJ1-2; 8 nucleotides align to TRBD1. The junction had 7 bases not matched to a gene; V was cut back by 5 bases and J by 8 bases. The CDR3 is made up of 13 amino acids. The germline V gene encodes CDR1 SGHTA and CDR2 FQGNSA. CDR3 residues: CASSRGQGDGYTF. The DNA of the CDR3 is TGTGCCAGCAGCCGAGGACAGGGTGACGGCTACACCTTC.

This clonotype was observed a few times. The V and J genes are TRBV12-3 or TRBV12-4 and TRBJ2-1; tentative D call: TRBD2 (6 bases). The CDR3 is made up of 17 amino acids. Trimming shortened V by 7 bases and J by 4 bases, and 23 bases separated the two germline ends. The CDR3 protein is CASTPSGWDTGYNEQFF. The CDR3 coding sequence is TGTGCCAGCACCCCCAGCGGGTGGGATACGGGGTACAATGAGCAGTTCTTC.

The sample holds a few counts of this clonotype. This chain links TRBV4-1 with TRBJ2-1, with TRBD2 matching 9 bases. The CDR3 consists of 16 residues. Germline CDR1 and CDR2: MGHRA and YSYEKL. Trimming cost V 0 bases and J 4 bases; bases outside gene matches: 4. CDR3 nucleotides: TGCGCCAGCAGCCAAGAAGGACTAGCGAGTTACAATGAGCAGTTCTTC. Translating gives CASSQEGLASYNEQFF.

This clonotype was detected a few times. The chain employs TRBV12-3 or TRBV12-4 and TRBJ2-2; no reliable D call. This CDR3 is 15 amino acids long. V dropped 4 bases and J dropped 3 bases, with 12 bases sitting between them. The CDR3 loop reads CASSSSLFDTGELFF. The DNA for the CDR3 is TGTGCCAGCAGTTCGAGCCTTTTCGACACCGGGGAGCTGTTTTTT.

This sequence joins TRBV5-1 and TRBJ2-1; maybe TRBD1 (6 bases). The V end was cut by 1 base, the J end by 6 bases, with 20 bases between. Germline values: CDR1 SGHRS, CDR2 YFSETQ. CDR3 length: 17 amino acids. The CDR3 loop is CASSLSFGRGVGNEQFF. DNA of the CDR3: TGCGCCAGCAGCTTGAGTTTCGGCAGGGGAGTAGGCAATGAGCAGTTCTTC.

This clonotype was seen repeatedly, ten times or more. The V call is TRBV3-1, the J call TRBJ2-5; 7 positions agree with TRBD2. The germline CDR1 and CDR2 sequences are LGHDT and YNNKEL (reference sequence). The CDR3 is made up of 13 amino acids. V shed 8 bases and J 5 bases; nucleotides not matched to a gene: 8. CDR3 nucleotides: TGTGCCAGCCGAACCCGGGGGGAGGAGACCCAGTACTTC. Amino acids: CASRTRGEETQYF.

This clonotype was seen at least ten times. The CDR3 nucleotides are TGTGCCAGCAGCCACCGGGACAGCTACGAGCAGTACTTC. Translated: CASSHRDSYEQYF. The rearrangement uses TRBV7-2 and TRBJ2-7, with TRBD1 matching 7 bases. Germline V CDR1 and CDR2: SGHTA, FQGNSA. This CDR3 has 13 amino acids. V lost 5 bases, J lost 3 bases, and 4 bases stayed unmatched.

This clonotype was counted a few times. CDR3 sequence (DNA): TGTGCCAGCAGAGTCGCCGGGGAGCTGTTTTTT. This codes for CASRVAGELFF. The rearrangement links TRBV27 to TRBJ2-2; D unresolved. V dropped 6 bases and J dropped 6 bases, with 5 bases sitting between them. CDR1 MNHEY and CDR2 SMNVEV come from the germline V gene (reference sequence). CDR3 length: 11 residues.